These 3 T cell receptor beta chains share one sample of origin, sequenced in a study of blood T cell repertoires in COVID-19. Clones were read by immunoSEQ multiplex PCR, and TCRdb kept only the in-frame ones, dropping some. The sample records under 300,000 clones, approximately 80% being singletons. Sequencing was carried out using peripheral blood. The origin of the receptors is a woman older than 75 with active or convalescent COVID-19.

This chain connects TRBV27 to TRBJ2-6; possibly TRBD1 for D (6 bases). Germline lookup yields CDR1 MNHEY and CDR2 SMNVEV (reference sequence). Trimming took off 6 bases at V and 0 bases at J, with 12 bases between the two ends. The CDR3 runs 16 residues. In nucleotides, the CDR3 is TGTGCCAGCAGCCCCTGGGGGCGCTCTGGGGCCAACGTCCTGACTTTC. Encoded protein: CASSPWGRSGANVLTF.

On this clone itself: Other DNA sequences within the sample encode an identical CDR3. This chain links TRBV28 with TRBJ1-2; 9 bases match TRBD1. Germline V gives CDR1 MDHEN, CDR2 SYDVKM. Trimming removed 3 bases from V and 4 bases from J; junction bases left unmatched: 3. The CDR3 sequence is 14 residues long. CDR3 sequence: CASSFGQGPYGYTF. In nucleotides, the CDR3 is TGTGCCAGCAGTTTTGGACAGGGGCCCTATGGCTACACCTTC.

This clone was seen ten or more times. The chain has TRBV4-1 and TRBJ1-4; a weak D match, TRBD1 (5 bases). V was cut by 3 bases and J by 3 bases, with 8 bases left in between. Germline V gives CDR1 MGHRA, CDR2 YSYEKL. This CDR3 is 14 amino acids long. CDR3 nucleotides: TGCGCCAGCAGCCAGGGGCTCGCTAATGAAAAACTGTTTTTT. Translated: CASSQGLANEKLFF.